This T cell receptor beta chain was observed in a study of tumor-infiltrating lymphocytes in localized non-small cell lung cancer. General study findings and limits: TCRbeta sequencing showed higher T cell infiltration in tumors than uninvolved lung. Different pieces of the same tissue went to different assays, confounding technical variation with intratumor heterogeneity.

About this clone itself: Its antigen is unidentified.

Data came from immunoSEQ multiplex PCR; TCRdb stores just in-frame clones and leaves some out. The sample records approximately 8,000 clones, over 75% being singletons. The CDR3 totals 14 residues. Losses at the gene ends were 2 bases for V and 7 bases for J; bases not matched to a gene: 7. Looked up from germline, CDR1 is MNHEY and CDR2 is SMNVEV (reference sequence). This rearrangement joins TRBV27 to TRBJ2-7, with 8 bases matching TRBD1. The sequencing sample was made of lung tumor tissue. The receptor was isolated from a human donor with non-small cell lung cancer. CDR3 residues: CASSLLGQVAEQYF. For the CDR3, the DNA is TGTGCCAGCAGTTTACTGGGACAGGTCGCGGAGCAGTACTTC.